These T cell receptor beta chains were read from a single sample in a study of T cell responses to AZD1222 COVID-19 vaccine. Clones were read by immunoSEQ multiplex PCR, and TCRdb kept only the in-frame ones, dropping some. The data hold approximately 110,000 clones, with about 87% observed a single time. Specimen: peripheral blood, collected on day 0 of AZD1222 vaccination. The receptors come from an adult in good health. CDR3s include the opening cysteine and the closing phenylalanine or tryptophan.

TRBV10-3,CAISEPKGRGGLQETQYF
TRBV6-1,CASSEAPGQGAGKLFF
TRBV24-1,CATSDTSTGLGYGYTF
TRBV19,CASSIGWTGLVEQYF
TRBV7-2,CASSFQGDLYGYTF
TRBV6-6,CASSYSGVDIQYF
TRBV30,CAWSVLGQGGQPQHF
TRBV2,CASRPTGAEQYF
TRBV7-2,CASSLRAGVKTDTQYF
TRBV29-1,CSVSPPHGGNTIYF
TRBV15,CATSPGQPRVYGYTF
TRBV3-1/TRBV3-2,CASGEGANYEQYF
TRBV7-2,CASSPDRSPGNTIYF
TRBV24-1,CATSDLGRRDSTDTQYF
TRBV3-1/TRBV3-2,CASGQRTALGEKLFF
TRBV5-1,CASSLALAGGETQYF
TRBV19,CAASEGVDTIYF
TRBV5-1,CASSLRQDGTQYF
TRBV5-6,CASSRGGPSADTQYF
TRBV7-8,CASTLVGWGTEAFF